The sequence of this T cell receptor (beta chain) was determined in a study of T cell responses to AZD1222 COVID-19 vaccine. TCRdb's copy holds only in-frame clones and misses some; the assay was immunoSEQ multiplex PCR. The profile covers some 100,000 clones, with approximately 90% appearing a single time and under 1.5% taken by the ten largest. Notes on this clone: Antigen unknown.

The CDR3 is 15 amino acids. V dropped 7 bases and J dropped 3 bases, with 15 bases sitting between them. The germline CDR1 and CDR2 sequences are LNHNV and YYDKDF (reference sequence). Study results and limitations: Seropositivity was recorded at baseline in only 6 or 7 AZD1222 recipients. Recipients of two AZD1222 doses showed rising Spike-specific TCR breadth and depth. Unmutated variant regions are reportedly the target of nearly half of TCRs that are spike-specific. Spike was spanned by vaccine-associated CD4 TCRs, with dominance at 160-218 and 743-854.

This clonotype originated in an adult in good health. Sequenced here: peripheral blood, sampled on day 0 of AZD1222 vaccination. This rearrangement joins TRBV15 to TRBJ1-4; D is unclear. CDR3 amino acids: CATTARTEANEKLFF. In DNA, the CDR3 is TGTGCCACCACTGCACGGACGGAGGCTAATGAAAAACTGTTTTTT.